The 16 T cell receptor beta chains presented below share a single source sample, sequenced in a study of blood T cell repertoires in COVID-19. The protocol was immunoSEQ multiplex PCR, while the TCRdb copy is restricted to in-frame clones and leaves out a portion. The sample has some 130,000 clones, over 70% seen once. The specimen was peripheral blood. All receptors derive from a man aged 45-60 years with active COVID-19.

The chain joins TRBV11-2 to TRBJ2-1; 9 bases agree with TRBD2. Germline V gene data show CDR1 as SGHAT and CDR2 as FQNNGV. The CDR3 spans 16 residues. With 5 bases clipped from V and 4 bases from J, the junction kept 9 bases outside the gene matches. The CDR3 sequence is CASSQMGLAKYNEQFF. CDR3 DNA sequence: TGTGCCAGCAGCCAGATGGGACTAGCTAAATACAATGAGCAGTTCTTC.

The chain's CDR3 is CASSQDKGQDRYTF. The CDR3, as DNA: TGCGCCAGCAGCCAAGATAAGGGACAGGACCGCTACACCTTC. V gene TRBV4-3 combines with J gene TRBJ1-2; 8 bases agree with TRBD1. Per the germline V gene, CDR1 is LGHNA and CDR2 is YSLEER. This CDR3 has 14 residues. The V segment lost 0 bases and the J segment 9 bases; nucleotides outside the gene matches: 6.

This clone occurred once. The chain links TRBV21-1 to TRBJ2-3; TRBD1 reflects the table's D call only, with no check against the DNA. TRBV21-1 corresponds to a pseudogene. The CDR3 covers 17 residues. CDR3 in amino acids: CASSNIPRTAVTDTQYF. CDR3 nucleotides: TGTGCCAGCAGCAACATTCCTCGGACAGCAGTCACAGATACGCAGTATTTT.

The chain carries TRBV6-2 or TRBV6-3 and TRBJ2-7, with D unresolved. The CDR3 covers 12 residues. Trimming pared 2 bases from V and 1 base from J, leaving 3 bases between. Germline lookup yields CDR1 MNHEY and CDR2 SVGEGT. Here the CDR3 DNA reads TGTGCCAGCAGTTACCCGTCCTACGAGCAGTACTTC. Translating it yields CASSYPSYEQYF.

The chain carries TRBV28 and TRBJ1-2; D might be TRBD1 (5 bases). Trimming shortened V by 4 bases and J by 7 bases, and 10 bases separated the two germline ends. CDR3 size: 12 residues. CDR1 MDHEN and CDR2 SYDVKM come from the germline V gene. CDR3 coding DNA: TGTGCCAGCAGTTCCAGGGTTCGTGGCTACACCTTC. It yields the protein CASSSRVRGYTF.

The gene calls are TRBV12-5 and TRBJ2-3; 11 bases map to TRBD1. V dropped 9 bases and J dropped 4; count of bases not matched to a gene: 3. The CDR3 runs to 13 residues. The germline CDR1 and CDR2 sequences are LGHNT and FRNRAP. Written as DNA, the CDR3 is TGTGCTAGGCCGGGACAGGGGGCAGATACGCAGTATTTT. It translates to CARPGQGADTQYF.

This chain connects TRBV7-2 to TRBJ2-7; 10 bases align to TRBD1. CDR3 size: 14 residues. The germline CDR1 and CDR2 sequences are SGHTA and FQGNSA. Trimming at V came to 6 bases and at J to 6 bases, leaving 8 bases not matched to a gene. The CDR3 loop reads CASSRTGGAPEQYF. The CDR3 coding sequence is TGTGCCAGCAGTCGGACAGGGGGTGCGCCCGAGCAGTACTTC.

In DNA form, the CDR3 reads TGTGCCAGCAGCCCCCGGGCAGGGGGCAGAGAGCAGTTCTTC. Protein: CASSPRAGGREQFF. The rearrangement uses TRBV7-3 and TRBJ2-1; 8 bases are a match to TRBD1. The CDR3 is 14 amino acids. Germline loops: CDR1 SGHTA, CDR2 FQGTGA. After removal of 5 bases from V and 10 bases from J, the junction contained 10 bases not matched to a gene.

The chain joins TRBV3-1 (or the pseudogene TRBV3-2) to TRBJ2-5, with 11 bases matching TRBD2. V was clipped by 2 bases and J by 2 bases; unmatched bases: 13. The CDR3 consists of 19 residues. Germline V lookup: CDR1 LGHDT, CDR2 YNNKEL (reference sequence). In DNA, the CDR3 is TGTGCCAGCAGCCAACCATCCGGGACTAGCGGCAAAACTCAAGAGACCCAGTACTTC. This gives the protein CASSQPSGTSGKTQETQYF.

This chain uses TRBV2 with TRBJ2-2; D remains ambiguous. CDR1 is SNHLY, CDR2 FYNNEI, per germline. The CDR3 consists of 12 residues. Trimming stripped 6 bases from V and 4 bases from J, with 6 bases between. CDR3 nucleotide sequence: TGTGCCAGCAGCTATCTCACCGGGGAGCTGTTTTTT. Amino acid sequence: CASSYLTGELFF.

The chain couples TRBV18 to TRBJ1-4, with D unresolved. CDR1 and CDR2 from the germline V gene are KGHSH and LQKENI. The CDR3 contains 17 residues. Trimming removed 0 bases at V and 0 bases at J, with 11 bases between. This CDR3 is CASSPPNTLTTNEKLFF. CDR3 sequence (DNA): TGTGCCAGCTCACCACCGAACACGTTAACAACTAATGAAAAACTGTTTTTT.

This chain links TRBV11-2 with TRBJ1-2; 7 bases line up with TRBD1. Germline loops: CDR1 SGHAT, CDR2 FQNNGV. J was trimmed by 9 bases and V by 1 base; bases with no gene match: 11. There are 15 residues in the CDR3. The CDR3 region has the DNA TGTGCCAGCAGCTTAGTAGGCAGGGGGAAAAGGAGCTACACCTTC. This sequence encodes CASSLVGRGKRSYTF.

The J gene is TRBJ2-3, the V gene TRBV6-5; TRBD2 matches at 9 bases. The J segment lost 3 bases and the V segment lost 5 bases, leaving 6 bases of the junction unmatched. Per the germline V gene, CDR1 is MNHEY and CDR2 is SVGAGI. This CDR3 is built from 15 residues. The CDR3 reads CASSPAGGLTDTQYF. The CDR3 region has the DNA TGTGCCAGCAGTCCCGCGGGGGGGCTGACAGATACGCAGTATTTT.

The chain employs TRBV10-1 and TRBJ1-5; 7 bases align to TRBD1. Losses at the gene ends were 6 bases for V and 2 bases for J; bases not matched to a gene: 7. In germline, CDR1 is WNHNN, CDR2 SYGVQD (reference sequence). The CDR3 loop spans 15 amino acids. The CDR3 DNA follows: TGCGCCAGCAGGGGGACAGTTTGGGGCAATCAGCCCCAGCATTTT. It yields the protein CASRGTVWGNQPQHF.

Comment on this clone: Other nucleotide sequences in the sample specify the same CDR3. The J gene is TRBJ1-2, the V gene TRBV3-1 (or the pseudogene TRBV3-2), with no clear D. This CDR3 is built from 13 residues. Per germline, CDR1 LGHDT and CDR2 YNNKEL (reference sequence). The V gene lost 1 base and the J gene lost 2 bases, with 5 bases spanning the gap. The DNA for the CDR3 is TGTGCCAGCAGCCAAGCCAGGAACTATGGCTACACCTTC. Protein sequence: CASSQARNYGYTF.

This chain uses TRBV11-1 with TRBJ2-7; D gene ambiguous. This CDR3 contains 14 residues. Germline V lookup: CDR1 SGHAT, CDR2 FQDESV (reference sequence). Deletions cut 2 bases from V and 0 bases from J, with 8 bases between. CDR3 bases: TGTGCCAGCAGCTTAAGAGGCTACTCCTACGAGCAGTACTTC. Translation gives CASSLRGYSYEQYF.